Below are 8 T cell receptor beta chains sequenced from a single sample in a study of T cell repertoires in ileal Crohn's disease. Sequencing was performed with immunoSEQ multiplex PCR; in TCRdb, only in-frame clones are kept and a portion is missing. The sample includes over 13,000 clones, roughly 78% of them seen just once. Sequenced input: ileal tissue. These receptors all stem from an adult with Crohn's disease.

This sequence joins TRBV18 and TRBJ2-1, with 11 bases matching TRBD2. The V segment lost 5 bases and the J segment 7 bases; nucleotides outside the gene matches: 4. CDR1 is KGHSH and CDR2 is LQKENI in the germline V gene. This CDR3 contains 14 residues. The CDR3 protein is CASSGTSGLNEQFF. As DNA, the CDR3 is TGTGCCAGCTCAGGGACTAGCGGTCTTAATGAGCAGTTCTTC.

The chain carries TRBV5-6 and TRBJ2-6, with TRBD1 matching over 12 bases. Unmatched junction bases numbered 3, after V lost 2 bases and J lost 3 bases. The CDR3 loop spans 17 amino acids. Germline CDR1 and CDR2: SGHDT and YYEEEE. The CDR3 sequence: CASSFGTGGDGANVLTF. The DNA of the CDR3 is TGTGCCAGCAGCTTCGGGACAGGGGGCGATGGGGCCAACGTCCTGACTTTC.

The table lists this clone with a few counts. The V call is TRBV5-7, the J call TRBJ1-5; D remains ambiguous. TRBV5-7 counts as an open reading frame of uncertain function. This CDR3 region has 17 residues. V gave up 0 bases and J gave up 5 bases, with 18 bases separating them. In nucleotides, the CDR3 is TGTGCCAGCAGCTTGGTTCAAATTCGGTCCTTTTATCAGCCCCAGCATTTT. Translated, it gives CASSLVQIRSFYQPQHF.

The chain carries TRBV7-3 and TRBJ2-2; perhaps TRBD1 as D (6 bases). Germline values: CDR1 SGHTA, CDR2 FQGTGA. The CDR3 spans 17 residues. Trimming took 4 bases from V and 1 from J, leaving 16 bases between them. The CDR3 loop reads CASSYITGTRNTGELFF. The CDR3 DNA reads TGTGCCAGCAGCTATATCACAGGGACACGGAACACCGGGGAGCTGTTTTTT.

About this clone itself: At one of its ends the junction is not consistent with the germline gene, which may arise from a read error. This same CDR3 is encoded by further DNA sequences in the sample. The chain recombines TRBV5-1 with TRBJ1-6; D gene unclear. Germline values: CDR1 SGHRS, CDR2 YFSETQ. The CDR3 is made up of 14 amino acids. The CDR3 nucleotides are TGCGCCAGCAGCAAAGATTTCGGGTATTCCCCCCTCCACTTT. It is translated as CASSKDFGYSPLHF.

V gene TRBV13 combines with J gene TRBJ2-2, with TRBD2 matching over 13 bases. CDR3 length equals 20 residues. CDR1 is PRHDT and CDR2 is FYEKMQ in the germline V gene (reference sequence). J lost 4 bases, V lost 6 bases, and 17 bases had no gene match. The CDR3 loop is CASSLSGLAGARFGTGELFF. As DNA, the CDR3 is TGTGCCAGCAGTCTATCCGGACTAGCGGGAGCTCGTTTTGGCACCGGGGAGCTGTTTTTT.

The V call is TRBV9, the J call TRBJ2-1; 10 bases line up with TRBD1. Trimming removed 0 bases from V and 4 bases from J; junction bases left unmatched: 7. CDR3 length: 17 amino acids. Germline lookup yields CDR1 SGDLS and CDR2 YYNGEE. The CDR3 sequence is CASSVAGRDRGYNEQFF. Written as DNA, the CDR3 is TGTGCCAGCAGCGTAGCTGGGAGGGACAGGGGATACAATGAGCAGTTCTTC.

This clone was counted a few times. The V gene is TRBV4-3, the J gene TRBJ2-3; TRBD2 matches 8 bases. The CDR3 loop spans 16 amino acids. CDR1 LGHNA and CDR2 YSLEER come from the germline V gene. With 0 bases clipped from V and 4 bases from J, the junction kept 6 bases outside the gene matches. The CDR3 spells CASSQDTGGRSDTQYF. The CDR3 coding sequence is TGCGCCAGCAGCCAAGATACGGGAGGGAGATCAGATACGCAGTATTTT.